This record concerns one T cell receptor (beta chain) sequence. No antigen is known for it. This sample was taken from a study of blood T cells in healthy people across ages. Whole-study results and caveats: No one knew whether donors had CMV, which possibly confounded expanded clonotype changes.

Germline CDR1 is DFQATT and CDR2 is SNEGSKA (reference sequence). This CDR3 is 14 amino acids long. V was shortened by 3 bases and J by 3 bases, with 15 bases between the two germline ends. A J-beta primer mix and a sample-barcoded 5' primer were used in a second PCR of roughly 7 to 12 cycles. One entry per CDR3 protein results from TCRdb running MiXCR on the 5' RACE reads. Here the sample spans around 820,000 distinct CDR3 sequences, approximately 25% being singletons. Donors were systemically healthy Caucasian individuals from Russia aged roughly 6 to 100 years. They isolated at least 6 million PBMCs from each sample. The same sample was also used in a study of T cells of mothers and their children. That investigation notes: Healthy Caucasian mothers, a few in number, and their six children were the donors.

Material: blood. This chain joins TRBV20-1 and TRBJ2-7; D assignment may be TRBD1 or TRBD2 (5 bases each). This receptor was taken from a boy between 10 and 17 years old in good health. CDR3 residues: CSARGRAHLYEQYF. The DNA of the CDR3 is TGCAGTGCTAGGGGGCGGGCCCATCTCTACGAGCAGTACTTC.